This T cell receptor (beta chain) emerged from a study of tumor and adjacent non-tumor tissue in lung cancer. Study in general: There were 11 to 13 adenocarcinoma, 2 squamous cell carcinoma and 1 small cell lung cancer cases. On average, productive TCRbeta reads reached roughly 3.9 million per sample. Overall study findings and caveats: Compared with tumor, normal lung showed significantly lower TCR diversity.

On this clonotype itself: The target antigen is unknown.

RNA was extracted from bulk tissue without any cell sorting. A modified ARM-PCR protocol with three rounds of nested PCR amplified TCRbeta. Each CDR3 protein is one row after TCRdb ran MiXCR on the multiplex PCR reads. Among roughly 75,000 distinct CDR3 sequences listed, about three quarters were seen once. Germline V lookup: CDR1 SEHNR, CDR2 FQNEAQ (reference sequence). The length of the CDR3 is 14 residues. The clonotype comes from a woman between 50 and 59 years old with non-small cell lung cancer. Input material: lung tumor tissue. The chain recombines TRBV7-9 with TRBJ1-5; 9 bases are a match to TRBD1. CDR3 sequence (DNA): TGTGTCACCGAGATCGGGACAGGGAATCAGCCCCAGCATTTT. Amino acid sequence: CVTEIGTGNQPQHF.